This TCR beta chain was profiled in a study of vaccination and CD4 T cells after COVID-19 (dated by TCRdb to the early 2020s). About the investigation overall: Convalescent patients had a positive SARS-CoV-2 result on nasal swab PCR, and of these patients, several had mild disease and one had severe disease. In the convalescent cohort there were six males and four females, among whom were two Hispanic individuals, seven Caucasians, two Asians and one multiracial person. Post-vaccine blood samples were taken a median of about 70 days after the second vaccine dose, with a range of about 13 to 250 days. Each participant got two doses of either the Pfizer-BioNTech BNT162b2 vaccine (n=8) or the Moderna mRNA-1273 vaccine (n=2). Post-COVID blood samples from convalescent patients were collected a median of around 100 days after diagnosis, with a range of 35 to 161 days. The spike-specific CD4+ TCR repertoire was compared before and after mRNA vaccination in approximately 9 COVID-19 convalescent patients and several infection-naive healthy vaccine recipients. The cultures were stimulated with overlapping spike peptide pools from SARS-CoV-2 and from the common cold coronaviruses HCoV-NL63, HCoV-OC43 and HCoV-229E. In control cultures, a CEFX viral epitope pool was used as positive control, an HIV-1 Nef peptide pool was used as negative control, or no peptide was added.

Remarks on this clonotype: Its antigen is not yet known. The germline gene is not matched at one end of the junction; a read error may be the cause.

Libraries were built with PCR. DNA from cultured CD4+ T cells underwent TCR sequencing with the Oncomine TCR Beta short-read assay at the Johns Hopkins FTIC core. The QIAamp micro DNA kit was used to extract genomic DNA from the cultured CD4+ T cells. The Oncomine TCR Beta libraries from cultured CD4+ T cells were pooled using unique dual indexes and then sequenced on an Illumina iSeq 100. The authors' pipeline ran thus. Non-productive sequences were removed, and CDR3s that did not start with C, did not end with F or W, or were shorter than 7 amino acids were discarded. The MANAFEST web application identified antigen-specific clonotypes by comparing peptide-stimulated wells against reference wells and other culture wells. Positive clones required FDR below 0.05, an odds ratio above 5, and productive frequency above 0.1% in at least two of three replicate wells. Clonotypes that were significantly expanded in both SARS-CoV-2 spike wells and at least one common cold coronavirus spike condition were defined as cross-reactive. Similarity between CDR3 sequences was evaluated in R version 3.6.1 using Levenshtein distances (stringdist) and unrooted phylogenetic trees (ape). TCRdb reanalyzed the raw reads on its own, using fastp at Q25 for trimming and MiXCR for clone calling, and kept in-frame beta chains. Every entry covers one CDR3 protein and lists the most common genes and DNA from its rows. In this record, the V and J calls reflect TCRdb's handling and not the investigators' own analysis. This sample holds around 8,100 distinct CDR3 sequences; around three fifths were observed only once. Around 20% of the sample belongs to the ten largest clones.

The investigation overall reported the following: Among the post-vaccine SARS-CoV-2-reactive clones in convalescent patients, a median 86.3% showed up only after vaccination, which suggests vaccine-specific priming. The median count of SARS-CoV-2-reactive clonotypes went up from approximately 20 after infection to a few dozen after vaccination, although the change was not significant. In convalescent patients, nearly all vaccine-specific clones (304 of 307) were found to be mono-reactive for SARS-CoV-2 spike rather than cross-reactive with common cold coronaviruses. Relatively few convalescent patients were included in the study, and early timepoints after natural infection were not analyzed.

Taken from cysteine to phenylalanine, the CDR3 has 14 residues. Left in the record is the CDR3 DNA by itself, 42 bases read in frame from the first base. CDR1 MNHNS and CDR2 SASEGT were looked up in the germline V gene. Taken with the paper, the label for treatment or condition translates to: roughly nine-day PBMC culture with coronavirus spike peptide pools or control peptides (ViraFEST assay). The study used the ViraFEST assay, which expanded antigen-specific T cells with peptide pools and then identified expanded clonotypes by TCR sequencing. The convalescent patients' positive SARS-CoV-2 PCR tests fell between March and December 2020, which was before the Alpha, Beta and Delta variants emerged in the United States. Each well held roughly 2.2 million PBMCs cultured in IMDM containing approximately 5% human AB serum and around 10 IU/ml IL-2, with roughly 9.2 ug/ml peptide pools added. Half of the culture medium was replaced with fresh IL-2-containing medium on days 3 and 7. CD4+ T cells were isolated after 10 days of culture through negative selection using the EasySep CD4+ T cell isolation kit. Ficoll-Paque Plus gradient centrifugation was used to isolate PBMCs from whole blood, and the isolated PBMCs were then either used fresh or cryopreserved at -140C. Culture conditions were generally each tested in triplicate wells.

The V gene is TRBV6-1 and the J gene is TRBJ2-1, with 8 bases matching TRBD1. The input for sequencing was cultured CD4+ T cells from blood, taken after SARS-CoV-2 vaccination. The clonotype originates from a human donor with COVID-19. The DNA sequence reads TGTGCTAGCAAGTGGCAGGGGGCTGCTAATGAGCAGTTCTTC. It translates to CASKWQGAANEQFF.